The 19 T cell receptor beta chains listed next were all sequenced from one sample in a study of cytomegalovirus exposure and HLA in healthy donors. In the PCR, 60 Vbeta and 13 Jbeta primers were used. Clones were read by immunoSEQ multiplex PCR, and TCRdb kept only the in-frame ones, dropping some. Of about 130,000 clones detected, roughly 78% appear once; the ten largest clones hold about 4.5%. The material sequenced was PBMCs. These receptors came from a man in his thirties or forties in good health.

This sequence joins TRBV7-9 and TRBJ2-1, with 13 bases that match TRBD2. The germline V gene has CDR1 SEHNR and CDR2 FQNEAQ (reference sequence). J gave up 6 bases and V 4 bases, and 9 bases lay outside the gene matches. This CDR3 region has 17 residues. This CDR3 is CASSSYRGLAGVNEQFF. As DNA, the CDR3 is TGTGCCAGCAGCTCCTATCGAGGACTAGCGGGGGTCAATGAGCAGTTCTTC.

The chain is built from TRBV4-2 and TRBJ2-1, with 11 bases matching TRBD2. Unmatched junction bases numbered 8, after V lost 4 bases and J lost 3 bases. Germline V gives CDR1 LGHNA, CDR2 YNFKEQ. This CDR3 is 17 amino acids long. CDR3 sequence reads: CASSPHTGTSGYNEQFF. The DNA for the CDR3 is TGTGCCAGCAGCCCCCACACCGGGACTAGCGGCTACAATGAGCAGTTCTTC.

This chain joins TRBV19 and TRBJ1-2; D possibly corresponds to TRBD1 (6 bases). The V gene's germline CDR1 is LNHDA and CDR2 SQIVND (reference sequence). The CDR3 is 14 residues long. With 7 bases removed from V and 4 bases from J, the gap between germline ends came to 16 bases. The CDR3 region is CASKATTGTYGYTF. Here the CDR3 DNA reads TGTGCCAGTAAGGCTACTACAGGGACCTATGGCTACACCTTC.

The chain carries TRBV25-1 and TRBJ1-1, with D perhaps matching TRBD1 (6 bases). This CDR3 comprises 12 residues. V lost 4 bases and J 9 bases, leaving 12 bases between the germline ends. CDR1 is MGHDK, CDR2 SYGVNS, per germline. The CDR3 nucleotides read TGTGCCAGCAGTGGGCCGGACAGACAAGCTTTCTTT. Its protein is CASSGPDRQAFF.

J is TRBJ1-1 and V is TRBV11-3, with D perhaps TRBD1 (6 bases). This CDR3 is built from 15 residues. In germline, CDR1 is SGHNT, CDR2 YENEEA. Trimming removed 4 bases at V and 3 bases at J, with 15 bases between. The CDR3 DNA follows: TGTGCCAGCAGCTCCAGAGGGGGTTGGGACACTGAAGCTTTCTTT. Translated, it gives CASSSRGGWDTEAFF.

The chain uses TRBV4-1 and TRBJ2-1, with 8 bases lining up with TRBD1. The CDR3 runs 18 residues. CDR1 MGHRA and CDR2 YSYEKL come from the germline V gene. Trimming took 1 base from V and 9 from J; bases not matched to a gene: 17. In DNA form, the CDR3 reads TGCGCCAGCAGCCAAGGCTTACAGGGGGGTCCAAAACAGGCTGAGCAGTTCTTC. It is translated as CASSQGLQGGPKQAEQFF.

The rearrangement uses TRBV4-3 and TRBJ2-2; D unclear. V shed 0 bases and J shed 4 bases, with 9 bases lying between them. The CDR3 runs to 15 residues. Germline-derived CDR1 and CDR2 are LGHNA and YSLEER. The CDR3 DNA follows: TGCGCCAGCAGCCAAGATGTGGGCCGCACCGGGGAGCTGTTTTTT. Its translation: CASSQDVGRTGELFF.

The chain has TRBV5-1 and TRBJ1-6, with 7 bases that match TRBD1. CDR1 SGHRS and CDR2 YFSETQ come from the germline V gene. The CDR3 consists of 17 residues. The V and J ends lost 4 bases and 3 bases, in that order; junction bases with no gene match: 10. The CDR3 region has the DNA TGCGCCAGCAGCCGTGACAGGGAAGTATTCTATAATTCACCCCTCCACTTT. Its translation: CASSRDREVFYNSPLHF.

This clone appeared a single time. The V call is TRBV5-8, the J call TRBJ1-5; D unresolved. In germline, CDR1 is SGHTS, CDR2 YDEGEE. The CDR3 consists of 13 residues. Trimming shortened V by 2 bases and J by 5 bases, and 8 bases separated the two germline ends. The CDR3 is CASSLREYQPQHF. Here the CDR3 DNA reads TGTGCCAGCAGCTTACGAGAGTATCAGCCCCAGCATTTT.

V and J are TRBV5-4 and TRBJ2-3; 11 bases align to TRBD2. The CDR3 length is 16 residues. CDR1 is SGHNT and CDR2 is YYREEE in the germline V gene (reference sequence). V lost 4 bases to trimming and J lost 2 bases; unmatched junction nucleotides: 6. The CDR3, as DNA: TGTGCCAGCAGCCGGAGGACTAGCGGGTCCACAGATACGCAGTATTTT. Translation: CASSRRTSGSTDTQYF.

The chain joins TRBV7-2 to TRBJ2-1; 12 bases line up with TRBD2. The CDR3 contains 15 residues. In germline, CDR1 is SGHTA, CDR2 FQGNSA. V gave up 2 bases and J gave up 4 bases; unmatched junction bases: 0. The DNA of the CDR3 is TGTGCCAGCAGCTTAACTAGCGGGAGGTACAATGAGCAGTTCTTC. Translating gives CASSLTSGRYNEQFF.

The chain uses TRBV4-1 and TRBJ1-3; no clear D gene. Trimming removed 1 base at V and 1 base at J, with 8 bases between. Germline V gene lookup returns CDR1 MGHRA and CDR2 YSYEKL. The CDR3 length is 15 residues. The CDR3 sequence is CASSQGPGSGNTIYF. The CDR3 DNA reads TGCGCCAGCAGCCAAGGGCCGGGTTCTGGAAACACCATATATTTT.

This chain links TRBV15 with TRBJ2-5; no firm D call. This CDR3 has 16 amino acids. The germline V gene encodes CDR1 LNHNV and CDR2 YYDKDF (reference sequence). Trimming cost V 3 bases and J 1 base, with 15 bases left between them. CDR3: CATSREAQQSQETQYF. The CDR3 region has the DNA TGTGCCACCAGCAGGGAAGCCCAACAGTCCCAAGAGACCCAGTACTTC.

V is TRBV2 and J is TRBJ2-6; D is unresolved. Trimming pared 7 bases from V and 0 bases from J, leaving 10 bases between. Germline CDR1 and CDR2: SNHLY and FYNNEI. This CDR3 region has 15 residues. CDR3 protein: CASTPRVSGANVLTF. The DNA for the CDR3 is TGTGCCAGCACCCCGCGAGTCTCTGGGGCCAACGTCCTGACTTTC.

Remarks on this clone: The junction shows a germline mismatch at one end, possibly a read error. The CDR3 loop reads CSSSFGQGGWTTTFF. The DNA for the CDR3 is TGTTCCAGCAGCTTCGGACAGGGGGGTTGGACTACCACGTTTTTT. The chain couples TRBV7-9 to TRBJ1-4; TRBD1 agrees at 10 bases. The CDR3 is 15 residues long. Per the germline V gene, CDR1 is SEHNR and CDR2 is FQNEAQ (reference sequence). Using reference TRBV7-9 and TRBJ1-4 for the parts outside the CDR3, the full variable domain is DTGVSQNPRHKITKRGQNVTFRCDPISEHNRLYWYRQTLGQGPEFLTYFQNEAQLEKSRLLSDRFSAERPKGSFSTLEIQRTEQGDSAMYLCSSSFGQGGWTTTFFGSGTQLSVL.

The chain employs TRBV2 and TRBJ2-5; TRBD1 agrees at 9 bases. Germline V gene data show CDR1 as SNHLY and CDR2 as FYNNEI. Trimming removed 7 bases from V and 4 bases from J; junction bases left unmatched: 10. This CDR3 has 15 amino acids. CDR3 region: CASTRTGAMGETQYF. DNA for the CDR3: TGTGCCAGCACCAGGACAGGGGCCATGGGAGAGACCCAGTACTTC.

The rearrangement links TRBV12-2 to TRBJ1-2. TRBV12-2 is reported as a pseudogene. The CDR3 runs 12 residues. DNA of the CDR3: TGTCCTACTCCCCCGGGAACCTATGGCTACACCTTC. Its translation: CPTPPGTYGYTF.

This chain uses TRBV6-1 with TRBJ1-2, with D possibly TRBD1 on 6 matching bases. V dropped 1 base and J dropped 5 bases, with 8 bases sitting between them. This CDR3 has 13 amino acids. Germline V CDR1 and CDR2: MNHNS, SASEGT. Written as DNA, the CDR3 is TGTGCCAGCAGTGAAGACAGGGTATATGGCTACACCTTC. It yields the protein CASSEDRVYGYTF.

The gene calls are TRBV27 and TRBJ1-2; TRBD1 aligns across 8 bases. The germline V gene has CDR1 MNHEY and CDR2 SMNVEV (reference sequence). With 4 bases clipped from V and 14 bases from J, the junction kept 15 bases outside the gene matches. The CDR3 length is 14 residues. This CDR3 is CASSYSGQVGDWTF. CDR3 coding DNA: TGTGCCAGCAGTTACTCGGGACAGGTAGGAGATTGGACCTTC.